This T cell receptor (beta chain) came from a study of cytomegalovirus exposure and HLA in healthy donors. Study-wide results and limits: According to a later analysis, TCR clusters from the first cohort tended to co-occur in the roughly 110 validation repertoires. Researchers catalogued approximately 170 TCR beta chains as cytomegalovirus-associated. Rarity characterized most TCR sequences, yet some public TCRs appeared in many donors. High specificity and sensitivity for cytomegalovirus status were reported for the classifier.

TCRdb keeps only in-frame clones here, not all; method: immunoSEQ multiplex PCR. The repertoire consists of a few hundred thousand clones, with almost 90% occurring once and the leading ten covering approximately 0.34%. Details on this clone: The antigen is not known.

The CDR3 length is 17 residues. The J segment lost 4 bases and the V segment lost 2 bases, leaving 11 bases of the junction unmatched. The TCR was taken from a woman aged 18-29 years in good health and CMV-seronegative. The chain carries TRBV23-1 and TRBJ1-5; 7 nucleotides agree with TRBD1. TRBV23-1 is identified as an open reading frame with a role that is uncertain. The sequenced material came from PBMCs. CDR3 residues: CASSQRDRSPPNQPQHF. The CDR3 DNA reads as TGCGCCAGCAGTCAACGGGACAGATCTCCCCCTAATCAGCCCCAGCATTTT.